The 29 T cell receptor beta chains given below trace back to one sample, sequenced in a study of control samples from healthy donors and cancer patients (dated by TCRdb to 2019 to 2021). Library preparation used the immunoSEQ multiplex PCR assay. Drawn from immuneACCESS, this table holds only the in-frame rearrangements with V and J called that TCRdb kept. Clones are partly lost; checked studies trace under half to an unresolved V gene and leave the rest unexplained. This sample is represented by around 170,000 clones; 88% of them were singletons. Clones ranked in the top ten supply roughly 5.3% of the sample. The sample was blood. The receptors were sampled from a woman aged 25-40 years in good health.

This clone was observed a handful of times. The CDR3 nucleotides are TGTGCCTGGAGCGGGGGTTTCCAAGAGACCCAGTACTTC. This sequence encodes CAWSGGFQETQYF. The chain links TRBV30 to TRBJ2-5; TRBD2 is a possible D gene (6 bases). Trimming left V 3 bases short and J 1 base short, with 9 bases between. CDR1 is GTSNPN and CDR2 is SVGIG in the germline V gene (reference sequence). The CDR3 totals 13 residues.

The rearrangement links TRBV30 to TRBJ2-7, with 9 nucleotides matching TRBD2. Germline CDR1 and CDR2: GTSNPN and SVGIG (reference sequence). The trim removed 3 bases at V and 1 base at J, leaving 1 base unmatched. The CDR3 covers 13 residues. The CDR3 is CAWRAGGSYEQYV. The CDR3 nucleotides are TGTGCCTGGAGAGCGGGGGGTTCCTACGAGCAGTACGTC.

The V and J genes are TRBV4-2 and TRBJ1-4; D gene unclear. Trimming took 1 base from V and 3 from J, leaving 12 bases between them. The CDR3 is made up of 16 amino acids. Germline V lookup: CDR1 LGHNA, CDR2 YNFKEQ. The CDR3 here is CASSQVGYGANEKLFF. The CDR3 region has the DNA TGTGCCAGCAGCCAAGTCGGGTACGGGGCTAATGAAAAACTGTTTTTT.

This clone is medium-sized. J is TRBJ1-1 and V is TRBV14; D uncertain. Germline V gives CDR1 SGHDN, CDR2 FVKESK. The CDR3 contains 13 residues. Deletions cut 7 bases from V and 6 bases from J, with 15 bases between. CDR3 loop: CASKGASRAEAFF. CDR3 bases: TGTGCCAGCAAAGGAGCCTCACGGGCTGAAGCTTTCTTT.

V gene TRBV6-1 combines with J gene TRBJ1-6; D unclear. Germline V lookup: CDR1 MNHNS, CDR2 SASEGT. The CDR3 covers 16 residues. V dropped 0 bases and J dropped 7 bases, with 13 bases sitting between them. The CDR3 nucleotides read TGTGCCAGCAGTGAAGCTCCTCTAGTCTCGAATTCACCCCTCCACTTT. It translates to CASSEAPLVSNSPLHF.

CDR3: CAGTIKGGRVLSNSPLHF. The CDR3 DNA is TGTGCCGGCACCATTAAGGGTGGGAGGGTACTCAGTAATTCACCCCTCCACTTT. J is TRBJ1-6 and V is TRBV7-2; D is uncertain. CDR1 is SGHTA, CDR2 FQGNSA, per germline. V was pared by 11 bases and J by 6 bases, with 29 bases between. The CDR3 extends over 18 amino acids.

CDR3 nucleotides: TGTGCCAGCAGTTACTCGGAATCTGAAAAACTGTTTTTT. It is translated as CASSYSESEKLFF. The chain recombines TRBV6-5 with TRBJ1-4; D is unclear. Looked up from germline, CDR1 is MNHEY and CDR2 is SVGAGI. V was shortened by 0 bases and J by 7 bases, with 6 bases between the two germline ends. The CDR3 length is 13 residues.

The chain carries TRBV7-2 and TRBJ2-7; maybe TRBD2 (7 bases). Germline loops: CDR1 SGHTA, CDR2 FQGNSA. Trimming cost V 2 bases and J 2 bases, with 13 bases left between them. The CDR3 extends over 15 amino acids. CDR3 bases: TGTGCCAGCAGCTTATCGGGGAGGGGGACCTACGAGCAGTACTTC. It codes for CASSLSGRGTYEQYF.

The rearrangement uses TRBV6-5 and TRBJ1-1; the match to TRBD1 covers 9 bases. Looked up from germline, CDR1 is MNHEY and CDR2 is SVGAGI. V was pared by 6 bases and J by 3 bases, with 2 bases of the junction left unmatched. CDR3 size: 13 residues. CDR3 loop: CASSRDRDTEAFF. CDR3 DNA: TGTGCCAGCAGCCGGGACAGGGACACTGAAGCTTTCTTT.

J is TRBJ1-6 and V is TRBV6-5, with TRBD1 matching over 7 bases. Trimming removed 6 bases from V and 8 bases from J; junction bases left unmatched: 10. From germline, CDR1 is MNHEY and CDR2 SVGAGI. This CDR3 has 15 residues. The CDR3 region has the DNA TGTGCCAGCAGCGTACAACAGGGGAGGGATTCACCCCTCCACTTT. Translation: CASSVQQGRDSPLHF.

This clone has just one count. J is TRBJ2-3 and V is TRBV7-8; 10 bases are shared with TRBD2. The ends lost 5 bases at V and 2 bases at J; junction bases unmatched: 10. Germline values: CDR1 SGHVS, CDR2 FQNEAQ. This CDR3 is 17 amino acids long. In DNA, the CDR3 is TGTGCCAGCAGCCGATACAGACTAGCGGGCGACACAGATACGCAGTATTTT. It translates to CASSRYRLAGDTDTQYF.

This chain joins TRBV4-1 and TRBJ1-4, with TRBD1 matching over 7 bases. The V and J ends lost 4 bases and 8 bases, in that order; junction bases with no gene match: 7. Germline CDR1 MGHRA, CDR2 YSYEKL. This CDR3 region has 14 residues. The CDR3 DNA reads TGCGCCAGCAGCCCTACAGGGGTAGGGGAAAAACTGTTTTTT. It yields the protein CASSPTGVGEKLFF.

Here the CDR3 DNA reads TGTGCCAGCAGTCTTACAGGACAAAACACTGAAGCTTTCTTT. The encoded protein is CASSLTGQNTEAFF. The V gene is TRBV27, the J gene TRBJ1-1, with D possibly TRBD1 on 5 matching bases. The CDR3 runs 14 residues. In germline, CDR1 is MNHEY, CDR2 SMNVEV (reference sequence). The V end lost 5 bases, the J end lost 2 bases, and 12 bases lay between the germline ends.

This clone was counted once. This CDR3 reads CASSQILDRAGNTEAFF. The CDR3 nucleotides are TGTGCCAGCAGTCAAATACTCGACAGGGCGGGAAACACTGAAGCTTTCTTT. The chain is built from TRBV3-1 (or the pseudogene TRBV3-2) and TRBJ1-1, with 7 bases matching TRBD1. J gave up 2 bases and V 6 bases, and 15 bases lay outside the gene matches. The germline V gene has CDR1 LGHDT and CDR2 YNNKEL (reference sequence). The CDR3 has 17 amino acids.

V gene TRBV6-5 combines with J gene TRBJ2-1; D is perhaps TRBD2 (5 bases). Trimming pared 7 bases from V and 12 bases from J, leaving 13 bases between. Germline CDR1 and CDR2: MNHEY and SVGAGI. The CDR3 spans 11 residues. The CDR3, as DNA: TGTGCCAGCAACCCTAGCAATCGGCAGTTCTTC. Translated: CASNPSNRQFF.

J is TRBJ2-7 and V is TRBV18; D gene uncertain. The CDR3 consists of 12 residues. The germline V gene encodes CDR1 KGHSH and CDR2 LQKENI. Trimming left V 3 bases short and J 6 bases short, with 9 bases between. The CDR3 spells CASSPMYREQYF. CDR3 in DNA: TGTGCCAGCTCACCGATGTATCGCGAGCAGTACTTC.

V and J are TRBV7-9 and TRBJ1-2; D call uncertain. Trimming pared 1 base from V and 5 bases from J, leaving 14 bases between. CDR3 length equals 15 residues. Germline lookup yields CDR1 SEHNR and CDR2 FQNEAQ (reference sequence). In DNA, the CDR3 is TGTGCCAGCAGCTTAGTTAGCCTTGGACGGTATGGCTACACCTTC. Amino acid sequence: CASSLVSLGRYGYTF.

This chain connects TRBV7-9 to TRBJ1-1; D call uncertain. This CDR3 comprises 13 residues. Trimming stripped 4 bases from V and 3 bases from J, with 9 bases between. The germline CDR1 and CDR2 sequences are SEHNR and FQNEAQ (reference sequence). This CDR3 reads CASSSREYTEAFF. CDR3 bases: TGTGCCAGCAGCTCCCGAGAATACACTGAAGCTTTCTTT.

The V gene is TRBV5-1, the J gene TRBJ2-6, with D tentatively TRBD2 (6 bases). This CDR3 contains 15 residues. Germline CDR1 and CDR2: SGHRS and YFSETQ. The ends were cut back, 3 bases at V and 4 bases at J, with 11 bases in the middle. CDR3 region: CASSSPGDGANVLTF. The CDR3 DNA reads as TGCGCCAGCAGCTCCCCGGGGGACGGGGCCAACGTCCTGACTTTC. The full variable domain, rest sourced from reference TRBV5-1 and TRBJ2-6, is KAGVTQTPRYLIKTRGQQVTLSCSPISGHRSVSWYQQTPGQGLQFLFEYFSETQRNKGNFPGRFSGRQFSNSRSEMNVSTLELGDSALYLCASSSPGDGANVLTFGAGSRLTVL.

The CDR3 DNA reads as TGTGCCAGCAGCGGGGCCCGGCGGGAGACCCAGTACTTC. This codes for CASSGARRETQYF. V is TRBV9 and J is TRBJ2-5; D is unclear. V was clipped by 3 bases and J by 5 bases, with 11 bases between them. This CDR3 spans 13 amino acids. CDR1 is SGDLS and CDR2 is YYNGEE in the germline V gene.

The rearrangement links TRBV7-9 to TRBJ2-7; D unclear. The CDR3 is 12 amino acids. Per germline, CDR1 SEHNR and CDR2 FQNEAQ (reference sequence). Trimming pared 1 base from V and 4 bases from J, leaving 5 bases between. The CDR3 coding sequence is TGTGCCAGCAGCTTAGTGAAGTACGAGCAGTACTTC. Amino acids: CASSLVKYEQYF.

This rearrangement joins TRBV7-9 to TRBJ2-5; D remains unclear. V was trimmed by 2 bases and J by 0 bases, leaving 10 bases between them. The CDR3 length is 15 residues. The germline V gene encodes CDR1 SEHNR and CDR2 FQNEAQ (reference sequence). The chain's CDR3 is CASSLPAAYQETQYF. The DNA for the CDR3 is TGTGCCAGCAGCTTACCGGCAGCGTACCAAGAGACCCAGTACTTC.

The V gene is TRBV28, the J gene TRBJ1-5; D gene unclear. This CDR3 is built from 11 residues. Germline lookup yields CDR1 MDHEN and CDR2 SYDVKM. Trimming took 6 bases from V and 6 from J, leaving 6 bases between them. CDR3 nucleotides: TGTGCCAGCAGGGGCGGTCAGCCCCAGCATTTT. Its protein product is CASRGGQPQHF.

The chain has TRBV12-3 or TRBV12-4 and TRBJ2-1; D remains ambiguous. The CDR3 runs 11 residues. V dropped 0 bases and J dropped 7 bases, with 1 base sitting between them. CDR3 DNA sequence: TGTGCCAGCAGTTTAGCAAATGAGCAGTTCTTC. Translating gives CASSLANEQFF.

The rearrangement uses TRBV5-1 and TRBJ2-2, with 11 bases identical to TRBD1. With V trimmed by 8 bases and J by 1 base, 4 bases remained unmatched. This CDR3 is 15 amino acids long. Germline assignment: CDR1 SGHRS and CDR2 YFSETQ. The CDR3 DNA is TGCGCCAGTCGGGGACAGGGGGAGAACACCGGGGAGCTGTTTTTT. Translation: CASRGQGENTGELFF.

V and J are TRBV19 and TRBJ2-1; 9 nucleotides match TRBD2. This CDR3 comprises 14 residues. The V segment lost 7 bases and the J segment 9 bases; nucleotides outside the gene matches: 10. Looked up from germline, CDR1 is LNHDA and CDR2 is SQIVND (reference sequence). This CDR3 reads CASKREDKAIEQFF. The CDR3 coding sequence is TGTGCCAGTAAGCGGGAGGATAAAGCGATTGAGCAGTTCTTC.

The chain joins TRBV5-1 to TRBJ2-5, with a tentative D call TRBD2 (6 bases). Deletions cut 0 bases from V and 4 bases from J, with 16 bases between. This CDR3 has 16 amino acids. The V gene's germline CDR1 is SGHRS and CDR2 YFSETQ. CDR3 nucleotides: TGCGCCAGCAGCTTGGCCCTAGTAGCGGAAGGAGAGACCCAGTACTTC. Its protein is CASSLALVAEGETQYF. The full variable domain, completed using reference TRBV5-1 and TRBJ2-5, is KAGVTQTPRYLIKTRGQQVTLSCSPISGHRSVSWYQQTPGQGLQFLFEYFSETQRNKGNFPGRFSGRQFSNSRSEMNVSTLELGDSALYLCASSLALVAEGETQYFGPGTRLLVL.

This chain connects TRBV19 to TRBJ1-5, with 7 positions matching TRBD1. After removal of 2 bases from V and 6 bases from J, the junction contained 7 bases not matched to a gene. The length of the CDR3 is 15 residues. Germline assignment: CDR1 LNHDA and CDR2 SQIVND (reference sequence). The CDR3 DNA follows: TGTGCCAGTAGTATATGGACAGGTGGTGGTCAGCCCCAGCATTTT. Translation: CASSIWTGGGQPQHF.

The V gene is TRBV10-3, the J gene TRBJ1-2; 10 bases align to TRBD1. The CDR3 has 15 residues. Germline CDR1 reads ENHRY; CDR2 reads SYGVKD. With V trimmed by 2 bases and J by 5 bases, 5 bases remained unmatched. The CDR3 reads CAISETPDRGYGYTF. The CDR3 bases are TGTGCCATCAGTGAGACTCCGGACAGGGGGTATGGCTACACCTTC.